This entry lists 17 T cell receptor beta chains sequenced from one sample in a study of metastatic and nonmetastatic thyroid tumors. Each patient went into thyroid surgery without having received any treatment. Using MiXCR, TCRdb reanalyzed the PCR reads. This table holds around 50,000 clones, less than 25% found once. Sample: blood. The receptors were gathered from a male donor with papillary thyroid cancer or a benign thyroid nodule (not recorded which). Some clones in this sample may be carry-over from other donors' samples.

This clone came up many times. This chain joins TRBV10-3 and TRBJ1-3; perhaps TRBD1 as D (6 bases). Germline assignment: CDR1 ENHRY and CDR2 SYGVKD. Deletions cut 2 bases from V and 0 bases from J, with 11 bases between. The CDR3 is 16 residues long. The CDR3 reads CAISEQDRYSGNTIYF. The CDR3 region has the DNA TGTGCCATCAGTGAGCAGGACAGATACTCTGGAAACACCATATATTTT.

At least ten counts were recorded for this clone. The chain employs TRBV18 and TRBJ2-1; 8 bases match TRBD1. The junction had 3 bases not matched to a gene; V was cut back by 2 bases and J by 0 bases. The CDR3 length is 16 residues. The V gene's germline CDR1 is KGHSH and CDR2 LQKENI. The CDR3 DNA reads TGTGCCAGCTCACCAGACAGGGGCGGCTCCTACAATGAGCAGTTCTTC. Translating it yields CASSPDRGGSYNEQFF.

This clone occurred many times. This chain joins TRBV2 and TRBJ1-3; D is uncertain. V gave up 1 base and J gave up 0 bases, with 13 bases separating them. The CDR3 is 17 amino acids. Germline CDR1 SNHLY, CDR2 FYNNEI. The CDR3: CASSEDPSPSSGNTIYF. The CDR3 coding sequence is TGTGCCAGCAGTGAAGACCCGTCCCCAAGCTCTGGAAACACCATATATTTT.

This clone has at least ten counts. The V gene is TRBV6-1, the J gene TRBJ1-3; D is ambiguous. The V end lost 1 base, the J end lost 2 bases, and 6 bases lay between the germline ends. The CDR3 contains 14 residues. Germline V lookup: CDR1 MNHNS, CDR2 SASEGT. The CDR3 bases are TGTGCCAGCAGTGAAGGGTCAACTGGAAACACCATATATTTT. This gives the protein CASSEGSTGNTIYF.

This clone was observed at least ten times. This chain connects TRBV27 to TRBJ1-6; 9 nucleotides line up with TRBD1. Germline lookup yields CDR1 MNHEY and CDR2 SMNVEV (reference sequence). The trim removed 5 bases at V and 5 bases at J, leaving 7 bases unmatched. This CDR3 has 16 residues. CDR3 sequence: CASSKGQGRNNSPLHF. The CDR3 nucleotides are TGTGCCAGCAGTAAGGGACAGGGCCGAAATAATTCACCCCTCCACTTT.

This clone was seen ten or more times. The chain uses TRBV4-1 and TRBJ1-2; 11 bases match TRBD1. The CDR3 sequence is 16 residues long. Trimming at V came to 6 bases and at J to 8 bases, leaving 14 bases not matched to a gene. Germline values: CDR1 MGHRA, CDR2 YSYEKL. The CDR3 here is CASSFSLRDRGYGYTF. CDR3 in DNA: TGCGCCAGCAGTTTTTCCCTCCGGGACAGGGGGTACGGCTACACCTTC.

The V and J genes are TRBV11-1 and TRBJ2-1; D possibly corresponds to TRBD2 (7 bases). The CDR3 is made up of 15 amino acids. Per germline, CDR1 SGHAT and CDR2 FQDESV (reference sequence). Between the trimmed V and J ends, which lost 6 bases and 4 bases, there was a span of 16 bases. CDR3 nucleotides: TGTGCCAGCAGTGACCACCGGGGGGCGTACAATGAGCAGTTCTTC. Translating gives CASSDHRGAYNEQFF.

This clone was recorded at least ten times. This chain's CDR3 is CASSGVLGETQYF. As DNA, the CDR3 is TGTGCCAGTAGTGGGGTCTTGGGGGAGACCCAGTACTTC. V and J are TRBV19 and TRBJ2-5; D is uncertain. Per the germline V gene, CDR1 is LNHDA and CDR2 is SQIVND (reference sequence). This CDR3 contains 13 residues. With 5 bases removed from V and 5 bases from J, the gap between germline ends came to 12 bases.

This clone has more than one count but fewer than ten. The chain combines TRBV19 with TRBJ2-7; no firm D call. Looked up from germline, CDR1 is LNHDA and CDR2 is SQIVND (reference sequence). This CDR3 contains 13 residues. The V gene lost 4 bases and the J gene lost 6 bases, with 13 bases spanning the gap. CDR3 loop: CASSNRGSGEQYF. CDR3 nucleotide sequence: TGTGCCAGTAGTAATCGAGGTTCCGGCGAGCAGTACTTC.

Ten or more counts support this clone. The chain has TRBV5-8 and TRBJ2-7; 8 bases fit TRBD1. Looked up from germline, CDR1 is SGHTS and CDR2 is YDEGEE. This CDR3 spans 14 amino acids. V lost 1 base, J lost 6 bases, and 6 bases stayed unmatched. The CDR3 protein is CASSLTGGTGEQYF. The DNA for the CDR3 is TGTGCCAGCAGCTTGACAGGGGGAACTGGCGAGCAGTACTTC.

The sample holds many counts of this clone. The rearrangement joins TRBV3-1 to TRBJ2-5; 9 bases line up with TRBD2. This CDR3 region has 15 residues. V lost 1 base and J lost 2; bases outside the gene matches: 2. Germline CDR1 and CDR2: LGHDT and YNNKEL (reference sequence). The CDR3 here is CASSQGLAVQETQYF. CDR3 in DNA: TGTGCCAGCAGCCAAGGACTAGCGGTACAAGAGACCCAGTACTTC.

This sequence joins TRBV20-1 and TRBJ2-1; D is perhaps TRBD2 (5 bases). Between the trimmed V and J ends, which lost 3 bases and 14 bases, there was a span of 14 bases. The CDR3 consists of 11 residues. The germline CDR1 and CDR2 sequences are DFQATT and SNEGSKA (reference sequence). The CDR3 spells CSASSDPEEFF. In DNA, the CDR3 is TGCAGTGCTAGCAGTGACCCGGAGGAGTTCTTC.

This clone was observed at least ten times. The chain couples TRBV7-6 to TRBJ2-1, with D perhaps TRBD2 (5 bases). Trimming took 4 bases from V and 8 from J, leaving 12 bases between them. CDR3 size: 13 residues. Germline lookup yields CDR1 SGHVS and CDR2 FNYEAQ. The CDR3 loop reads CASSSPTGDEQFF. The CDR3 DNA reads TGTGCCAGCAGCTCCCCAACCGGGGATGAGCAGTTCTTC.

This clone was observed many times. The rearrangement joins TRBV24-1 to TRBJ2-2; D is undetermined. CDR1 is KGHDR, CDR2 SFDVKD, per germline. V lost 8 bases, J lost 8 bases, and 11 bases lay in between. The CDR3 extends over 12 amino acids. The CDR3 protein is CATKSGAGELFF. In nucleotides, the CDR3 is TGTGCCACCAAATCCGGTGCTGGGGAGCTGTTTTTT.

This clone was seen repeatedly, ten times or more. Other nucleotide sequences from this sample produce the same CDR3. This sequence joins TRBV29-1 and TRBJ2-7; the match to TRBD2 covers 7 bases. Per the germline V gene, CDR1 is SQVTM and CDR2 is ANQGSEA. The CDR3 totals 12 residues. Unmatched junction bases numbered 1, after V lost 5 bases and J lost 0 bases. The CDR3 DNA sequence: TGCAGCGTTCGGGGGGACTCCTACGAGCAGTACTTC. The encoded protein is CSVRGDSYEQYF.

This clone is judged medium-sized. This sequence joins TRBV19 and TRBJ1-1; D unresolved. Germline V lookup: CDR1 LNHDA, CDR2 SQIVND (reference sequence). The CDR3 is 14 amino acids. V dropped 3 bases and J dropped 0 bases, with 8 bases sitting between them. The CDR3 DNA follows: TGTGCCAGTAGTATCAGAGACATGAACACTGAAGCTTTCTTT. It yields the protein CASSIRDMNTEAFF.

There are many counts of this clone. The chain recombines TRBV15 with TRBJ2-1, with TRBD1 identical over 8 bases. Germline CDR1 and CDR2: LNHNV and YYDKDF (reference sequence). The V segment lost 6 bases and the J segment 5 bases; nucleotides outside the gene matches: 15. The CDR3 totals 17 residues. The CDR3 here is CATRVHGTGGWDNEQFF. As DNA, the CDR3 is TGTGCCACCAGAGTTCACGGGACAGGTGGTTGGGACAATGAGCAGTTCTTC.